This T cell receptor beta chain is drawn from a study of cytomegalovirus exposure and HLA in healthy donors. The study ran its PCR with 60 Vbeta and 13 Jbeta primers. Produced via immunoSEQ multiplex PCR; TCRdb's table is partial and in-frame only. Of roughly 33,000 clones in the sample, 80% are singletons; the top ten hold approximately 6%. This clone was observed a handful of times. Its antigen is not identified. Study-wide results and caveats: Altogether, around 160 TCR beta chains were recorded as cytomegalovirus-associated. Most sequenced TCRs were rare (though some public TCRs occurred in many donors).

This receptor was identified in a male donor in good health and CMV-seronegative. What was sequenced was PBMCs.

CDR3 bases: TGTGCCAGCAGTTATGTGGACAGGGCCACTGAAGCTTTCTTT. Translation gives CASSYVDRATEAFF. This chain connects TRBV6-5 to TRBJ1-1, with 8 bases lining up with TRBD1. CDR1 is MNHEY and CDR2 is SVGAGI in the germline V gene. After removal of 3 bases from V and 4 bases from J, the junction contained 4 bases not matched to a gene. This CDR3 has 14 amino acids.